This T cell receptor (beta chain) is drawn from a study of T cells in localized non-small cell lung cancer. Measured with immunoSEQ multiplex PCR; TCRdb has only the in-frame clones, and not every one. The table lists around 9,800 clones, 35% to 45% of them singletons. This clone was seen more than once but under ten times. The CDR3 is 14 amino acids. Trimming removed 5 bases from V and 3 bases from J; junction bases left unmatched: 6. Germline CDR1 MNHGY, CDR2 SAAAGT. The sequencing here drew on lymph node tissue, taken before any cancer treatment. V gene TRBV6-8 combines with J gene TRBJ2-7, with 8 bases identical to TRBD1. This clonotype was sampled from a woman aged 40-69 years with stage I lung adenocarcinoma. This CDR3 reads CASSPGQGSYEQYF. The CDR3 DNA reads as TGTGCCAGCAGTCCCGGACAGGGAAGCTACGAGCAGTACTTC.